Listed below are T cell receptor beta chains from one sample, sequenced in a study of blood T cell repertoires in COVID-19. Generated by immunoSEQ multiplex PCR, the TCRdb table keeps only in-frame clones and is missing some. The sample includes approximately 250,000 clones, 88% of them seen just once. The sample was PBMCs or T cells enriched from blood (not recorded which). The receptor source for this set is a woman in her twenties or thirties who had recovered from COVID-19. Each CDR3 is given with its conserved first and last residue. A D gene is named only where the DNA matches it firmly. Only some rows state a clone size, as once, few, many or a class for expanded clones.

cdr3_aa cdr3_nt clone_size cdr3_length j_call d_call v_call
CASSLGGQGSEKLFF TGTGCCAGCAGCTTAGGGGGACAGGGTAGTGAAAAACTGTTTTTT - 15 TRBJ1-4 TRBD1 TRBV7-9
CASSPRASPNYGYTF TGTGCCAGCAGCCCGCGGGCATCTCCTAACTATGGCTACACCTTC - 15 TRBJ1-2 - TRBV7-3
CASTRTSGTNTGELFF TGTGCCAGCACAAGGACTAGCGGGACTAACACCGGGGAGCTGTTTTTT - 16 TRBJ2-2 TRBD2 TRBV7-2
CASSVGMTAWNTEAFF TGTGCCAGCAGCGTAGGGATGACAGCCTGGAACACTGAAGCTTTCTTT - 16 TRBJ1-1 - TRBV9
CASSERPAGEQYF TGCGCCAGCAGTGAGAGACCCGCAGGCGAGCAGTACTTC - 13 TRBJ2-7 - TRBV10-1
CATYHLRTGGMDSNQPQHF TGTGCCACCTATCACCTAAGGACAGGGGGGATGGATAGCAATCAGCCCCAGCATTTT - 19 TRBJ1-5 TRBD1 TRBV24-1
CASSDNTYEQYF TGTGCCAGCAGTGACAATACCTACGAGCAGTACTTC few 12 TRBJ2-7 - TRBV27
CASSFGLRTGRNEQFF TGTGCCAGCAGCTTCGGACTTCGGACAGGCCGAAATGAGCAGTTCTTC - 16 TRBJ2-1 TRBD1 TRBV3-1/TRBV3-2
CASSGMGQGLFF TGTGCCAGCAGCGGGATGGGGCAGGGGTTGTTCTTC - 12 TRBJ2-7 - TRBV5-6
CASSKSPGTGGIGGYTF TGTGCCAGTAGTAAGTCCCCCGGGACAGGAGGAATTGGGGGCTACACCTTC - 17 TRBJ1-2 TRBD1 TRBV19
CASSLALGGSETQYF TGCGCCAGCAGCTTGGCCCTTGGGGGCTCGGAGACCCAGTACTTC - 15 TRBJ2-5 - TRBV5-1
CASSFGQHEAFF TGTGCCAGCAGTTTTGGGCAGCATGAAGCTTTCTTT - 12 TRBJ1-1 - TRBV12-3/TRBV12-4
CASTYHPGQGLNTEAFF TGTGCTAGCACCTACCACCCGGGACAGGGGTTGAACACTGAAGCTTTCTTT few 17 TRBJ1-1 TRBD1 TRBV7-7
CASSRPGQGGNSPLHF TGTGCCAGCAGTAGGCCGGGCCAGGGCGGAAATTCACCCCTCCACTTT - 16 TRBJ1-6 - TRBV28
CAWSVASGTGYTF TGTGCCTGGAGTGTAGCCAGCGGGACTGGCTACACCTTC once 13 TRBJ1-2 - TRBV30
CASGLPGVVEQYF TGTGCCAGCGGCCTACCCGGGGTGGTCGAGCAGTACTTC - 13 TRBJ2-7 - TRBV5-4
CASSYNAGWNSPLHF TGTGCCAGCAGTTACAATGCGGGGTGGAATTCACCCCTCCACTTT - 15 TRBJ1-6 - TRBV6-5
CASSFPGTGGYYNSPLHF TGTGCCAGCAGTTTCCCCGGGACAGGGGGTTATTATAATTCACCCCTCCACTTT - 18 TRBJ1-6 TRBD1 TRBV28
CASSQEGRGEKLFF TGCGCCAGCAGCCAAGAAGGGCGAGGGGAAAAACTGTTTTTT - 14 TRBJ1-4 - TRBV4-1
CASSLAGDDSPLHF TGTGCCAGCAGCTTGGCGGGGGATGATTCACCCCTCCACTTT - 14 TRBJ1-6 - TRBV5-5
CASSLRGGDLVDWTRLGTDTQYF TGTGCCAGCAGCCTCCGGGGGGGTGATTTGGTTGATTGGACCAGGTTGGGCACAGATACGCAGTATTTT - 23 TRBJ2-3 TRBD2 TRBV7-8
CASSYVAAEAFF TGTGCCAGCAGTTACGTGGCGGCTGAAGCTTTCTTT - 12 TRBJ1-1 - TRBV6-2/TRBV6-3
CASNGQGGAEAFF TGTGCCAGTAACGGACAGGGCGGTGCTGAAGCTTTCTTT - 13 TRBJ1-1 TRBD1 TRBV19
CAISDPGTGGSDTQYF TGTGCCATCAGCGACCCTGGGACAGGGGGCTCAGATACGCAGTATTTT - 16 TRBJ2-3 TRBD1 TRBV10-3
CASRPTGGIGNTEAFF TGTGCCAGCAGGCCGACAGGGGGCATAGGGAACACTGAAGCTTTCTTT - 16 TRBJ1-1 TRBD1 TRBV28
CASIPPGFSSSYEQYF TGTGCCAGCATTCCTCCGGGGTTTTCGAGCTCCTACGAGCAGTACTTC - 16 TRBJ2-7 - TRBV2
CASSPTGATNEKLFF TGTGCCAGTAGTCCCACAGGGGCAACTAATGAAAAACTGTTTTTT - 15 TRBJ1-4 TRBD1 TRBV19
CASSPLEDEQYF TGTGCCAGCTCACCTCTGGAGGACGAGCAGTACTTC - 12 TRBJ2-7 - TRBV18
CASSVESPGYTEAFF TGCGCCAGCAGTGTCGAGTCCCCGGGATACACTGAAGCTTTCTTT - 15 TRBJ1-1 - TRBV5-1
CASSVSEGIYGYTF TGTGCCAGCAGTGTATCGGAGGGGATCTATGGCTACACCTTC - 14 TRBJ1-2 - TRBV25-1
CASSMRKTNEKLFF TGTGCCAGTAGTATGAGAAAGACTAATGAAAAACTGTTTTTT - 14 TRBJ1-4 - TRBV19
CASNPDGVRNQPQHF TGTGCCAGTAACCCGGACGGGGTGAGGAATCAGCCCCAGCATTTT - 15 TRBJ1-5 - TRBV19
CASSFTGTSTGELFF TGTGCCAGCAGTTTCACCGGGACTAGCACCGGGGAGCTGTTTTTT once 15 TRBJ2-2 TRBD2 TRBV27
CASSQDRRQRDFRTDTQYF TGCGCCAGCAGCCAAGATCGTCGCCAAAGGGACTTCCGCACAGATACGCAGTATTTT - 19 TRBJ2-3 - TRBV4-1
CASSQALEWDTQYF TGTGCCAGCAGCCAAGCCCTAGAATGGGATACGCAGTATTTT few 14 TRBJ2-3 - TRBV4-2
CASTWGQEGTGELFF TGTGCCAGCACCTGGGGACAAGAGGGCACCGGGGAGCTGTTTTTT - 15 TRBJ2-2 - TRBV6-5
CASSPHPKGAGRNEQFF TGTGCCAGCAGCCCCCACCCAAAGGGTGCGGGGAGAAATGAGCAGTTCTTC - 17 TRBJ2-1 - TRBV9
CASSYGLVNTEAFF TGTGCCAGCAGTTACGGGCTGGTGAACACTGAAGCTTTCTTT few 14 TRBJ1-1 - TRBV6-5
CASSPGQLINYGYTF TGTGCCAGCTCCCCGGGACAGCTAATCAACTATGGCTACACCTTC - 15 TRBJ1-2 TRBD1 TRBV18
CASSLLGVSEKLFF TGTGCCAGCAGCTTACTGGGAGTCTCTGAAAAACTGTTTTTT - 14 TRBJ1-4 - TRBV11-2
CASSPTRGTQYF TGTGCCAGCAGCCCTACACGGGGGACCCAGTACTTC - 12 TRBJ2-5 - TRBV12-3/TRBV12-4
CASNHRMNTEAFF TGTGCCAGCAACCATAGAATGAACACTGAAGCTTTCTTT once 13 TRBJ1-1 - TRBV7-9
CASSPGTGLYGYTF TGTGCCAGCAGTCCGGGGACAGGCCTCTATGGCTACACCTTC once 14 TRBJ1-2 TRBD1 TRBV28
CSVEGEAGSNYGYTF TGCAGCGTTGAAGGGGAGGCCGGATCTAACTATGGCTACACCTTC - 15 TRBJ1-2 - TRBV29-1
CASSLPGTYSYEQYF TGTGCCAGCAGTCTTCCCGGGACATACTCCTACGAGCAGTACTTC once 15 TRBJ2-7 - TRBV6-6
CASSHLQGGGNQPQHF TGTGCCAGCTCACACCTACAGGGGGGGGGCAATCAGCCCCAGCATTTT - 16 TRBJ1-5 TRBD1 TRBV18
CASSLTLSWVQGDGEQFF TGTGCCAGCAGTTTAACTCTGTCCTGGGTACAGGGGGACGGTGAGCAGTTCTTC once 18 TRBJ2-1 TRBD1 TRBV27
CAWRGGGYTF TGTGCCTGGAGGGGCGGGGGCTACACCTTC once 10 TRBJ1-2 - TRBV30
CASRPDRIGANVLTF TGTGCCAGCAGGCCGGACAGGATTGGGGCCAACGTCCTGACTTTC - 15 TRBJ2-6 TRBD1 TRBV6-5
CASSPARVAGDGYTF TGTGCCAGCAGTCCGGCCCGGGTCGCAGGGGATGGCTACACCTTC few 15 TRBJ1-2 - TRBV27
CASSQQAGHPNQPQHF TGCGCCAGCAGCCAACAAGCGGGACACCCCAATCAGCCCCAGCATTTT - 16 TRBJ1-5 - TRBV4-1
CASSSRDSSYNEQFF TGTGCCAGCAGCTCAAGGGACAGCTCCTACAATGAGCAGTTCTTC - 15 TRBJ2-1 TRBD1 TRBV3-1/TRBV3-2
CASRLGQGIEKLFF TGTGCCAGCAGATTGGGACAGGGGATTGAAAAACTGTTTTTT - 14 TRBJ1-4 TRBD1 TRBV13
CASSVAGGTPEQYF TGTGCCAGCAGCGTAGCGGGCGGGACTCCCGAGCAGTACTTC - 14 TRBJ2-7 - TRBV9
CASSSGQGRNTEAFF TGTGCCAGCAGTTCGGGACAGGGGAGGAACACTGAAGCTTTCTTT - 15 TRBJ1-1 TRBD1 TRBV27
CASSLDRWTSANTGELFF TGTGCCAGCAGCTTAGATCGGTGGACTAGCGCGAACACCGGGGAGCTGTTTTTT - 18 TRBJ2-2 TRBD2 TRBV11-2
CASSLAALRGQSRTEAFF TGTGCCAGCAGCTTAGCAGCCCTCAGGGGTCAGTCTCGCACTGAAGCTTTCTTT few 18 TRBJ1-1 - TRBV7-2
CASSLDREETGELFF TGTGCCAGCAGCCTCGACAGGGAGGAGACCGGGGAGCTGTTTTTT - 15 TRBJ2-2 - TRBV7-6